One sample yielded the 15 T cell receptor beta chains listed below, sequenced in a study of cytomegalovirus exposure and HLA in healthy donors. 60 Vbeta and 13 Jbeta primers were used in PCR. TCRdb keeps only in-frame clones here, not all; method: immunoSEQ multiplex PCR. The sample includes some 70,000 clones, about 88% of them seen just once. Sequencing was carried out using PBMCs. Receptor source: a woman aged 45-59 years in good health and CMV-seronegative.

V usage is TRBV6-1 and J usage is TRBJ2-1; the D gene is possibly TRBD2 (5 bases). The CDR3 length is 17 residues. The V end was cut by 2 bases, the J end by 6 bases, with 20 bases between. Germline-derived CDR1 and CDR2 are MNHNS and SASEGT. CDR3 DNA: TGTGCCAGCAGTGAACGGGGATTCGACACGGGGTCCAATGAGCAGTTCTTC. Translated, it gives CASSERGFDTGSNEQFF.

The chain joins TRBV4-1 to TRBJ2-5; 7 bases are shared with TRBD2. The V and J ends lost 4 bases and 3 bases, in that order; junction bases with no gene match: 8. Germline V gives CDR1 MGHRA, CDR2 YSYEKL. The CDR3 is made up of 15 amino acids. The CDR3 DNA reads TGCGCCAGCAGCCCGTTAGGACTAGTGAAAGAGACCCAGTACTTC. Translated: CASSPLGLVKETQYF.

V gene TRBV19 combines with J gene TRBJ1-1, with 9 bases that match TRBD1. The junction had 4 bases not matched to a gene; V was cut back by 2 bases and J by 6 bases. Germline assignment: CDR1 LNHDA and CDR2 SQIVND (reference sequence). This CDR3 comprises 14 residues. The CDR3 DNA reads TGTGCCAGTAGTATAAACACAGGGGGCCCTGAAGCTTTCTTT. Translated: CASSINTGGPEAFF.

V is TRBV6-1 and J is TRBJ1-5; D not certain. CDR1 is MNHNS, CDR2 SASEGT, per germline. The CDR3 consists of 14 residues. The V end lost 6 bases, the J end lost 0 bases, and 9 bases lay between the germline ends. CDR3: CASRQYNSNQPQHF. The CDR3 DNA is TGTGCCAGCAGGCAGTACAATAGCAATCAGCCCCAGCATTTT.

The chain is built from TRBV6-5 and TRBJ2-1; the match to TRBD1 covers 8 bases. The CDR3 length is 15 residues. Germline V lookup: CDR1 MNHEY, CDR2 SVGAGI. V lost 7 bases to trimming and J lost 1 base; unmatched junction nucleotides: 6. CDR3 DNA sequence: TGTGCCAGCAAACCAGGGGGCTCTTCCTACAATGAGCAGTTCTTC. Its protein product is CASKPGGSSYNEQFF.

This chain connects TRBV5-1 to TRBJ2-5; 10 nucleotides agree with TRBD2. The closer fit of TRBJ2-7 to the DNA end suggests the J call may be wrong. This CDR3 spans 15 amino acids. CDR1 and CDR2 from the germline V gene are SGHRS and YFSETQ. For the CDR3, the DNA is TGCGCCAGCAGCTTTTCAGCGGGAGGGCCGTACGAGCAGTACTTC. Translated, it gives CASSFSAGGPYEQYF.

The chain uses TRBV27 and TRBJ2-1; 8 nucleotides match TRBD2. Losses at the gene ends were 6 bases for V and 6 bases for J; bases not matched to a gene: 7. The germline CDR1 and CDR2 sequences are MNHEY and SMNVEV (reference sequence). The CDR3 runs 14 residues. The CDR3 protein is CASSYTSGFNEQFF. CDR3 in DNA: TGTGCCAGCAGCTATACTAGCGGATTCAATGAGCAGTTCTTC.

This clone came up a few times. The chain recombines TRBV2 with TRBJ2-7; 10 bases match TRBD1. CDR1 and CDR2 from the germline V gene are SNHLY and FYNNEI. J gave up 6 bases and V 11 bases, and 10 bases lay outside the gene matches. This CDR3 has 13 amino acids. The CDR3 DNA is TGTGCCGGACAACCGGGACAGGGGTTCGAGCAGTACTTC. Amino acid sequence: CAGQPGQGFEQYF.

The V call is TRBV28, the J call TRBJ1-5, with a possible D match to TRBD1 (6 bases). The CDR3 is 16 residues long. V lost 3 bases to trimming and J lost 0 bases, with 12 bases between them. Germline lookup yields CDR1 MDHEN and CDR2 SYDVKM. This CDR3 reads CASSFPYRVSNQPQHF. In nucleotides, the CDR3 is TGTGCCAGCAGTTTCCCATACAGGGTTAGCAATCAGCCCCAGCATTTT.

CDR3: CASSPQQGTGSPLHF. The CDR3 DNA is TGTGCCAGCAGCCCCCAACAGGGCACAGGTTCACCCCTCCACTTT. This rearrangement joins TRBV2 to TRBJ1-6; maybe TRBD1 (6 bases). The V end was cut by 6 bases, the J end by 9 bases, with 18 bases between. This CDR3 is 15 amino acids long. CDR1 is SNHLY and CDR2 is FYNNEI in the germline V gene.

Here the CDR3 reads CASSTNRDGYTF. CDR3 sequence (DNA): TGTGCCAGCAGCACAAACAGGGATGGCTACACCTTC. The chain is built from TRBV11-2 and TRBJ1-2, with a possible D match to TRBD1 (6 bases). The germline gives CDR1 SGHAT, CDR2 FQNNGV. V lost 5 bases and J lost 6, with 10 bases in between. The length of the CDR3 is 12 residues.

The V call is TRBV7-9, the J call TRBJ1-4, with D uncertain. Germline lookup yields CDR1 SEHNR and CDR2 FQNEAQ (reference sequence). CDR3 length: 11 residues. V shed 1 base and J shed 13 bases, with 7 bases lying between them. CDR3 protein: CASSLERGLFF. CDR3 sequence (DNA): TGTGCCAGCAGCTTAGAGCGGGGACTGTTTTTT.

The chain is built from TRBV19 and TRBJ2-5, with 10 nucleotides matching TRBD2. With 10 bases clipped from V and 1 base from J, the junction kept 9 bases outside the gene matches. The CDR3 runs to 15 residues. CDR1 is LNHDA, CDR2 SQIVND, per germline (reference sequence). The CDR3 DNA reads as TGTGCCACCCGACCTAGCGGGGGCCCCCAAGAGACCCAGTACTTC. This translates into CATRPSGGPQETQYF.

The gene calls are TRBV2 and TRBJ1-5; 12 bases are shared with TRBD1. Germline V gene lookup returns CDR1 SNHLY and CDR2 FYNNEI. The CDR3 is 19 amino acids. With V trimmed by 5 bases and J by 0 bases, 11 bases remained unmatched. CDR3 region: CASSPPPGQGAYSNQPQHF. CDR3 sequence (DNA): TGTGCCAGCAGTCCCCCACCGGGACAGGGGGCGTATAGCAATCAGCCCCAGCATTTT.

This clone was observed a single time. The chain combines TRBV6-5 with TRBJ2-7; no firm D call. CDR3 length: 12 amino acids. Germline V gene sequence: CDR1 MNHEY, CDR2 SVGAGI. The ends were cut back, 5 bases at V and 3 bases at J, with 8 bases in the middle. In DNA form, the CDR3 reads TGTGCCAGCAGTGGGCCGAACTACGAGCAGTACTTC. Protein product: CASSGPNYEQYF.